The clone carrying this T cell receptor beta chain was found once. Combining a sample-barcoded 5' primer with a J-beta primer mix, a second PCR ran for about 7 to 11 cycles. TCRdb called the 5' RACE reads again in MiXCR, with one record for every CDR3 protein. The sample has some 700,000 distinct CDR3 sequences; about 24% are singletons. This sample was taken from a study of blood T cells in healthy people across ages. The material sequenced was blood. This clonotype was obtained from a man between 65 and 80 years old in good health.

The CDR3 reads CSARGLNTANYGYTF. The CDR3 coding sequence is TGCAGTGCTAGAGGGCTAAACACCGCTAACTATGGCTACACCTTC. The V gene is TRBV20-1, the J gene TRBJ1-2; no reliable D call. V gave up 1 base and J gave up 0 bases, with 12 bases separating them. The CDR3 extends over 15 amino acids. Germline CDR1 reads DFQATT; CDR2 reads SNEGSKA (reference sequence).